The 14 T cell receptor beta chains listed next were all sequenced from one sample in a study of blood T cells in healthy people across ages. With a J-beta primer mix and a sample-barcoded 5' primer, a second PCR ran about 6 to 11 cycles. MiXCR, applied by TCRdb to the 5' RACE reads, yields one record per CDR3 protein. The sample contains 630,000 or so distinct CDR3 sequences, about 30% of which appear only once. The sample comprised blood. These receptors were obtained from a woman older than 75 in good health.

This clonotype was seen many times. The rearrangement joins TRBV6-5 to TRBJ1-4; 8 nucleotides align to TRBD1. Germline CDR1 is MNHEY and CDR2 is SVGAGI. Germline trimming cut 6 bases from V and 5 bases from J; bases unmatched to any gene: 2. CDR3 length: 13 residues. In DNA form, the CDR3 reads TGTGCCAGCAGGGACAGGGCAAATGAAAAACTGTTTTTT. It specifies CASRDRANEKLFF.

The V call is TRBV16, the J call TRBJ1-2, with D possibly TRBD1 on 6 matching bases. The CDR3 spans 15 residues. The V and J ends lost 0 bases and 3 bases respectively, with 11 bases between them. CDR1 KGHSY and CDR2 FQNENV come from the germline V gene. CDR3 nucleotides: TGTGCCAGCAGCCAATCCCCAGGGGAGGACTATGGCTACACCTTC. Amino acid sequence: CASSQSPGEDYGYTF.

This clonotype was seen only a few times. V and J are TRBV7-2 and TRBJ1-1; D is ambiguous. Germline lookup yields CDR1 SGHTA and CDR2 FQGNSA. V was cut by 5 bases and J by 0 bases, with 7 bases left in between. The length of the CDR3 is 13 residues. CDR3 residues: CASSIRMNTEAFF. CDR3 nucleotides: TGTGCCAGCAGCATACGGATGAACACTGAAGCTTTCTTT.

Ten or more counts support this clonotype. The chain carries TRBV2 and TRBJ2-1; D might be TRBD1 or TRBD2, each matching 7 bases. V shed 4 bases and J shed 10 bases, with 26 bases lying between them. Germline CDR1 is SNHLY and CDR2 is FYNNEI. This CDR3 is built from 17 residues. Written as DNA, the CDR3 is TGTGCCAGCAGTGCTATGAGAGGCAGGGGGGGTGGGGGAGAGCAGTTCTTC. It specifies CASSAMRGRGGGGEQFF.

This rearrangement joins TRBV20-1 to TRBJ2-4; 10 bases fit TRBD1. CDR3 size: 16 residues. Germline CDR1 and CDR2: DFQATT and SNEGSKA (reference sequence). The V segment lost 0 bases and the J segment 7 bases; nucleotides outside the gene matches: 9. The CDR3: CSARDRPGTGVNIQYF. The CDR3 DNA reads as TGCAGTGCTAGAGACCGCCCCGGGACAGGGGTGAACATTCAGTACTTC.

The sample holds a few counts of this clonotype. CDR3 nucleotides: TGTGCCAGCTCACCACCGTCGACCGGTGAAGCTTTCTTT. This gives the protein CASSPPSTGEAFF. The chain joins TRBV18 to TRBJ1-1; D ambiguous. V dropped 0 bases and J dropped 7 bases, with 9 bases sitting between them. The CDR3 covers 13 residues. Germline CDR1 is KGHSH and CDR2 is LQKENI.

A remark on this clonotype: A read error may explain this, as a much larger clone is one base away. The DNA is omitted, as the CDR3 cannot be located on it reliably, and the CDR3 follows TCRdb's listing. The chain recombines TRBV21-1 with TRBJ2-3; TRBD1, the table's D call, lacks a check against the DNA. TRBV21-1 is a documented pseudogene. The length of the CDR3 is 17 amino acids, counting both ends. The CDR3 reads CASSLMAGIFGTGTQYF.

The chain combines TRBV11-2 with TRBJ1-2; the match to TRBD1 covers 11 bases. V lost 4 bases and J lost 3; bases outside the gene matches: 10. Germline V gene lookup returns CDR1 SGHAT and CDR2 FQNNGV. The CDR3 loop spans 17 amino acids. This chain's CDR3 is CASSSLRRDRGDYGYTF. As DNA, the CDR3 is TGTGCCAGCAGCTCCTTACGGAGGGACAGGGGGGACTATGGCTACACCTTC.

This clonotype appeared a few times. A much larger clone lies one base from this, so it may be a read error. The V gene is TRBV28, the J gene TRBJ2-1; D may correspond to TRBD1 or TRBD2 (5 bases each). Germline CDR1 and CDR2: MDHEN and SYDVKM. The CDR3 runs to 16 residues. The V and J ends lost 4 bases and 4 bases respectively, with 17 bases between them. CDR3 amino acids: CASSSLDGARYNEQFF. The CDR3 nucleotides are TGTGCCAGCAGTTCTCTCGACGGGGCTCGGTACAATGAGCAGTTCTTC.

This clonotype was detected only once. The chain joins TRBV20-1 to TRBJ2-4; D is possibly TRBD1 (5 bases). The closer fit of TRBJ2-5 to the DNA end suggests the J call may be wrong. CDR1 DFQATT and CDR2 SNEGSKA come from the germline V gene (reference sequence). The CDR3 length is 13 residues. The CDR3 DNA is TGCAGTGCTAGAGATCCCGCAGGGAAGACCCAGTACTTC. Its protein is CSARDPAGKTQYF.

This clonotype occurred many times. The rearrangement uses TRBV20-1 and TRBJ2-3; D is uncertain. Trimming left V 4 bases short and J 4 bases short, with 6 bases between. CDR1 is DFQATT, CDR2 SNEGSKA, per germline (reference sequence). There are 11 residues in the CDR3. The CDR3 DNA reads TGCAGTGCTATTAGGTCAGATACGCAGTATTTT. It encodes CSAIRSDTQYF.

The table lists this clonotype with many counts. The rearrangement links TRBV18 to TRBJ2-5; a weak D match, TRBD2 (6 bases). Germline values: CDR1 KGHSH, CDR2 LQKENI. The CDR3 loop spans 14 amino acids. V was trimmed by 0 bases and J by 7 bases, leaving 12 bases between them. This CDR3 is CASSPPDREATQYF. CDR3 nucleotide sequence: TGTGCCAGCTCACCACCGGATAGGGAGGCGACCCAGTACTTC.

The genes are TRBV4-2 and TRBJ2-5, with D possibly TRBD1 on 7 matching bases. V dropped 0 bases and J dropped 1 base, with 15 bases sitting between them. Per the germline V gene, CDR1 is LGHNA and CDR2 is YNFKEQ. The CDR3 runs to 17 residues. This CDR3 is CASSQDYSGGIQETQYF. The CDR3 DNA reads TGTGCCAGCAGCCAAGATTATTCAGGGGGGATCCAAGAGACCCAGTACTTC.

This clonotype has more than one count but fewer than ten. A single base separates this from a much larger clone, so it may be a read error. The chain employs TRBV5-1 and TRBJ2-5, with D possibly being TRBD1 (6 bases). There are 14 residues in the CDR3. Germline V lookup: CDR1 SGHRS, CDR2 YFSETQ. The CDR3 here is CASSLGDTQETRYF. In DNA form, the CDR3 reads TGCGCCAGCAGCTTGGGGGACACCCAAGAGACCCGGTACTTC.